The following is a T cell receptor beta chain sequence with its context. Assay used: immunoSEQ multiplex PCR; TCRdb lists only in-frame clones, some missing. The sample records 300,000 to 450,000 clones, around 87% being singletons. These data come from a study of blood T cell repertoires in COVID-19. The CDR3 runs 15 residues. Germline CDR1 reads SGHNT; CDR2 reads YYREEE (reference sequence). With 4 bases clipped from V and 4 bases from J, the junction kept 10 bases outside the gene matches. This TCR was sampled from a man aged 40-49 years in a cohort exposed to, infected with or recovered from COVID-19 (not recorded which). What was sequenced was PBMCs or T cells enriched from blood (not recorded which). The chain uses TRBV5-4 and TRBJ2-5, with 7 bases fitting TRBD2. DNA of the CDR3: TGTGCCAGCAGCGTGAGGGGCGGGAGAGGAGAGACCCAGTACTTC. Protein: CASSVRGGRGETQYF.